Only a few counts were recorded for the clone carrying this T cell receptor beta chain. This entry comes from a study of human T cells and chemical hapten exposure. Individual cDNA molecules had unique molecular identifiers attached to them by the library. Each CDR3 protein gets one entry after TCRdb re-called the RACE reads with MiXCR. The data show more than 65,000 distinct CDR3 sequences, about 8% seen once. Germline V gene data show CDR1 as LNHDA and CDR2 as SQIVND (reference sequence). The CDR3 is 12 amino acids. Trimming pared 5 bases from V and 7 bases from J, leaving 11 bases between. Noted time point: patch test 1, 2 weeks after DPC sensitization. The treatment: therapeutic diphenylcyclopropenone sensitization with weekly scalp DPC.

Sequencing was performed on whole blood, taken in connection with sensitization to the hapten diphenylcyclopropenone (DPC). The origin of this receptor is a woman aged 30 to 39 with alopecia areata. Some clones in this sample may be carry-over from other donors' samples. The chain recombines TRBV19 with TRBJ2-5; D call uncertain. The CDR3 nucleotides read TGTGCCAGTAGTCCCGAGTCCGGGACCCAGTACTTC. Protein product: CASSPESGTQYF.